The 20 T cell receptor beta chains below come from one sample, sequenced in a study of blood T cell repertoires in COVID-19. Method: immunoSEQ multiplex PCR; TCRdb's copy keeps in-frame clones and lacks some. This sample has roughly 200,000 clones; about 88% occur once, and the top ten carry roughly 5.6%. Sequenced: peripheral blood. The receptors were sampled from a man between 40 and 49 years old with active or convalescent COVID-19.

This sequence joins TRBV28 and TRBJ1-2, with a weak D call TRBD1 (5 bases). Trimming stripped 2 bases from V and 5 bases from J, with 15 bases between. Germline loops: CDR1 MDHEN, CDR2 SYDVKM. The CDR3 contains 15 residues. DNA for the CDR3: TGTGCCAGCAGTTTAAGGGCAGGGACTGGGTATGGCTACACCTTC. Encoded protein: CASSLRAGTGYGYTF.

The chain combines TRBV24-1 with TRBJ2-5; tentatively, D is TRBD1 (6 bases). CDR3 length: 14 residues. Per germline, CDR1 KGHDR and CDR2 SFDVKD. V lost 4 bases and J 5 bases, leaving 13 bases between the germline ends. The CDR3 DNA reads TGTGCCACCAGTGAGAACAGGGTTGTGGAGACCCAGTACTTC. Its translation: CATSENRVVETQYF.

This chain links TRBV6-5 with TRBJ2-1; 7 positions match TRBD2. The CDR3 sequence is 15 residues long. Germline loops: CDR1 MNHEY, CDR2 SVGAGI. V dropped 7 bases and J dropped 3; count of bases not matched to a gene: 9. The CDR3 here is CASTRLGRDYNEQFF. DNA of the CDR3: TGTGCCAGCACGAGACTGGGGAGGGACTACAATGAGCAGTTCTTC.

The chain couples TRBV12-3 or TRBV12-4 to TRBJ1-1; D unclear. This CDR3 spans 13 amino acids. V was pared by 3 bases and J by 4 bases, with 9 bases between. CDR3 DNA sequence: TGTGCCAGCAGTTTTTCGGTTCCCACTGAAGCTTTCTTT. Its protein is CASSFSVPTEAFF.

This chain joins TRBV11-2 and TRBJ2-2; D might be TRBD2 (5 bases). Between the trimmed V and J ends, which lost 3 bases and 5 bases, there was a span of 10 bases. This CDR3 is 14 amino acids long. Germline CDR1 reads SGHAT; CDR2 reads FQNNGV. CDR3 in DNA: TGTGCCAGCAGCTTCCCCCGAGGGACCGGGGAGCTGTTTTTT. It translates to CASSFPRGTGELFF.

The CDR3 DNA is TGCAGCGTTGTCGTCCCCCAGACCGGGGAGCTGTTTTTT. It yields the protein CSVVVPQTGELFF. The chain links TRBV29-1 to TRBJ2-2; D is unresolved. The V and J ends lost 4 bases and 5 bases respectively, with 11 bases between them. The CDR3 totals 13 residues. Per germline, CDR1 SQVTM and CDR2 ANQGSEA.

The chain joins TRBV10-1 to TRBJ1-4, with 9 nucleotides matching TRBD1. The CDR3 extends over 20 amino acids. V was clipped by 11 bases and J by 0 bases; unmatched bases: 22. Germline V gene sequence: CDR1 WNHNN, CDR2 SYGVQD (reference sequence). The CDR3: CAHTSHGAGTGIATNEKLFF. As DNA, the CDR3 is TGCGCCCACACCTCCCACGGCGCCGGGACAGGGATAGCAACTAATGAAAAACTGTTTTTT.

This chain connects TRBV5-1 to TRBJ2-7, with 7 bases aligning to TRBD1. Per the germline V gene, CDR1 is SGHRS and CDR2 is YFSETQ. Trimming removed 4 bases from V and 6 bases from J; junction bases left unmatched: 4. The CDR3 is 12 residues long. CDR3 sequence (DNA): TGCGCCAGCAGCAGAGAGGGGGCCGAGCAGTACTTC. This encodes CASSREGAEQYF.

This chain uses TRBV21-1 with TRBJ2-3; the table's D call of TRBD1 was not tested on the DNA. TRBV21-1 represents a pseudogene. The length of the CDR3 is 19 residues. The CDR3 region has the DNA TGTGCCAGCAGCAAAGAGACAGGGGCCATCCGATCTAGCACAGATACGCAGTATTTT. Encoded protein: CASSKETGAIRSSTDTQYF.

The chain is built from TRBV4-2 and TRBJ2-3; 11 bases map to TRBD2. J lost 1 base, V lost 6 bases, and 12 bases had no gene match. The CDR3 is made up of 18 amino acids. The germline CDR1 and CDR2 sequences are LGHNA and YNFKEQ. The CDR3 DNA reads TGTGCCAGCAGTAACATACACCTAGCGGGGGGACGCACAGATACGCAGTATTTT. Translating it yields CASSNIHLAGGRTDTQYF.

V and J are TRBV5-1 and TRBJ1-2, with 7 positions matching TRBD1. The CDR3 sequence is 15 residues long. CDR1 is SGHRS and CDR2 is YFSETQ in the germline V gene. The ends lost 0 bases at V and 5 bases at J; junction bases unmatched: 7. This chain's CDR3 is CASSLVVGGVYGYTF. The CDR3 coding sequence is TGCGCCAGCAGCTTGGTGGTAGGGGGCGTTTATGGCTACACCTTC.

V usage is TRBV7-3 and J usage is TRBJ1-1, with a weak D call TRBD1 (5 bases). V was cut by 6 bases and J by 3 bases, with 11 bases left in between. Looked up from germline, CDR1 is SGHTA and CDR2 is FQGTGA. The CDR3 is made up of 13 amino acids. As DNA, the CDR3 is TGTGCCAGCAGTTCAACAGGTTACACTGAAGCTTTCTTT. Translating it yields CASSSTGYTEAFF.

This clone showed up just a few times. This chain connects TRBV20-1 to TRBJ2-7; 8 bases fit TRBD2. Trimming removed 3 bases from V and 3 bases from J; junction bases left unmatched: 4. Germline loops: CDR1 DFQATT, CDR2 SNEGSKA (reference sequence). The CDR3 loop spans 13 amino acids. The CDR3 nucleotides read TGCAGTGCTAGTTGGAGCGGGAGCTACGAGCAGTACTTC. It translates to CSASWSGSYEQYF.

The chain is built from TRBV6-6 and TRBJ1-5, with D perhaps matching TRBD1 (6 bases). CDR1 MNHNY and CDR2 SVGAGI come from the germline V gene (reference sequence). The CDR3 is 15 amino acids. V lost 7 bases to trimming and J lost 0 bases, with 13 bases between them. CDR3 sequence reads: CASTPQGSSNQPQHF. The DNA of the CDR3 is TGTGCCAGCACACCCCAGGGGAGTAGCAATCAGCCCCAGCATTTT.

This rearrangement joins TRBV11-3 to TRBJ1-1; TRBD1 matches 7 bases. The CDR3 consists of 14 residues. Germline-derived CDR1 and CDR2 are SGHNT and YENEEA. The V and J ends lost 3 bases and 4 bases, in that order; junction bases with no gene match: 5. The DNA of the CDR3 is TGTGCCAGCAGCTTGAGACAGGGCGGCACTGAAGCTTTCTTT. Amino acids: CASSLRQGGTEAFF.

Concerning this clone: The sample contains more than one DNA sequence encoding this CDR3. This chain links TRBV7-2 with TRBJ2-6, with 15 nucleotides matching TRBD2. The trim removed 3 bases at V and 2 bases at J, leaving 2 bases unmatched. CDR1 SGHTA and CDR2 FQGNSA come from the germline V gene. This CDR3 has 18 residues. The DNA of the CDR3 is TGTGCCAGCAGCTTGGGACTAGCGGGGGGCGCTGGGGCCAACGTCCTGACTTTC. It specifies CASSLGLAGGAGANVLTF. Together with reference TRBV7-2 and TRBJ2-6, the CDR3 gives the full variable domain: GAGVSQSPSNKVTEKGKDVELRCDPISGHTALYWYRQSLGQGLEFLIYFQGNSAPDKSGLPSDRFSAERTGGSVSTLTIQRTQQEDSAVYLCASSLGLAGGAGANVLTFGAGSRLTVL.

The rearrangement joins TRBV2 to TRBJ1-4; D may be TRBD1 (5 bases). V lost 3 bases and J 7 bases, leaving 12 bases between the germline ends. From germline, CDR1 is SNHLY and CDR2 FYNNEI. There are 14 residues in the CDR3. CDR3 DNA sequence: TGTGCCAGCAGTGACCAGGGTTTAGGTGAAAAACTGTTTTTT. Amino acid sequence: CASSDQGLGEKLFF.

The V call is TRBV11-2, the J call TRBJ2-3; maybe TRBD1 (6 bases). CDR3 length equals 16 residues. Trimming stripped 2 bases from V and 1 base from J, with 13 bases between. Germline-derived CDR1 and CDR2 are SGHAT and FQNNGV. The CDR3 DNA is TGTGCCAGCAGCTTAACAGGGTTTGGGGGCACAGATACGCAGTATTTT. Translating it yields CASSLTGFGGTDTQYF.

The V gene is TRBV6-5, the J gene TRBJ1-2; 8 positions agree with TRBD1. Germline trimming cut 8 bases from V and 14 bases from J; bases unmatched to any gene: 16. CDR1 is MNHEY and CDR2 is SVGAGI in the germline V gene. This CDR3 is built from 13 residues. The CDR3 region is CASCPSGTGLGTF. The DNA for the CDR3 is TGTGCCAGCTGCCCTTCCGGGACAGGATTAGGTACCTTC.

V gene TRBV4-1 combines with J gene TRBJ1-2; tentatively, D is TRBD1 (5 bases). Trimming left V 5 bases short and J 4 bases short, with 20 bases between. This CDR3 comprises 16 residues. Germline V gene data show CDR1 as MGHRA and CDR2 as YSYEKL. The CDR3 coding sequence is TGCGCCAGCAGCGAAAAAGCACCAGGGCCTATCTATGGCTACACCTTC. Translating gives CASSEKAPGPIYGYTF.